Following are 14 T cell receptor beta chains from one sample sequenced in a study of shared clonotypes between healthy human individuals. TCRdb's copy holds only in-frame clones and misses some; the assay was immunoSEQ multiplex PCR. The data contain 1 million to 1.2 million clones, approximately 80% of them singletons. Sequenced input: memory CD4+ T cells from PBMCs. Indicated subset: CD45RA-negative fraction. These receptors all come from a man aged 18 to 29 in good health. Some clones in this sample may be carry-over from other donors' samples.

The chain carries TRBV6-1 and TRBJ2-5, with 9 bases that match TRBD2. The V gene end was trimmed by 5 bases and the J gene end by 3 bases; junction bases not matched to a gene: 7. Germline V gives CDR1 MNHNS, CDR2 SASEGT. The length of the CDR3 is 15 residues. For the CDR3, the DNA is TGTGCCAGCAGTCAGGGGCTAGCGGGGAAAGAGACCCAGTACTTC. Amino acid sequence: CASSQGLAGKETQYF.

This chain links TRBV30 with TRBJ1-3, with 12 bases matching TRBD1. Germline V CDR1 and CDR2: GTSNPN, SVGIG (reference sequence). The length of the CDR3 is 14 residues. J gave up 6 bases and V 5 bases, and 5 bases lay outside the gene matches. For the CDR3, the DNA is TGTGCCTGGGCCGGGACAGGGGGCGTAAACACCATATATTTT. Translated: CAWAGTGGVNTIYF.

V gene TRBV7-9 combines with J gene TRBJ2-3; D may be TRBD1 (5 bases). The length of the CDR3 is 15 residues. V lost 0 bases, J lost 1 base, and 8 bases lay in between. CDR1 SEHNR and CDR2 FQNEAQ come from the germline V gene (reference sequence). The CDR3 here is CASSLAGVGTDTQYF. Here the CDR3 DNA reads TGTGCCAGCAGCTTAGCAGGGGTTGGCACAGATACGCAGTATTTT.

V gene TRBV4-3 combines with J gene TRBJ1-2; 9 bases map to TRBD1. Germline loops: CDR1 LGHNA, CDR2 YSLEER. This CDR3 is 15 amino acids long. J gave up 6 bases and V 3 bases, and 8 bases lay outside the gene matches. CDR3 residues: CASSQENTGGNGYTF. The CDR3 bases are TGCGCCAGCAGCCAGGAAAATACAGGGGGCAATGGCTACACCTTC.

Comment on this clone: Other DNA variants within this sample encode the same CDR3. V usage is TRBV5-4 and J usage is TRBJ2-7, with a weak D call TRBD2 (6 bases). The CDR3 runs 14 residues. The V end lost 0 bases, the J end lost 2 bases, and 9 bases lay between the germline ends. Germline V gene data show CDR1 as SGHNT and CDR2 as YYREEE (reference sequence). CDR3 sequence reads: CASSLGGETYEQYF. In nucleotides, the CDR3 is TGTGCCAGCAGCTTGGGGGGGGAGACCTACGAGCAGTACTTC.

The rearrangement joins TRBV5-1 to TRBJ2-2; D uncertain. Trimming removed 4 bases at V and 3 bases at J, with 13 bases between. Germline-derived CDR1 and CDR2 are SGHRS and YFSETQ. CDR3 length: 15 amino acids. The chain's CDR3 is CASSRSPGDTGELFF. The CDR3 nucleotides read TGCGCCAGCAGCCGCTCCCCCGGTGACACCGGGGAGCTGTTTTTT.

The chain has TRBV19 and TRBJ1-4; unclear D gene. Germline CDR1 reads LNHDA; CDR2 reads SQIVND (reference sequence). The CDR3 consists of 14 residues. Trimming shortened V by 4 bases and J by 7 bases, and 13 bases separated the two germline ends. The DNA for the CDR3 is TGTGCCAGTAGTACGCAGCCCCTAGTTGAAAAACTGTTTTTT. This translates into CASSTQPLVEKLFF.

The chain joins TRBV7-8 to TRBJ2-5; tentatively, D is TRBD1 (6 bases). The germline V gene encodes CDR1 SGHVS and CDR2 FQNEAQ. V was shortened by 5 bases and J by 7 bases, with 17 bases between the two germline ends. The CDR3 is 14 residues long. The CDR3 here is CASSKGGSLGTQYF. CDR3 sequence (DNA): TGTGCCAGCAGCAAAGGGGGTAGCCTCGGGACCCAGTACTTC.

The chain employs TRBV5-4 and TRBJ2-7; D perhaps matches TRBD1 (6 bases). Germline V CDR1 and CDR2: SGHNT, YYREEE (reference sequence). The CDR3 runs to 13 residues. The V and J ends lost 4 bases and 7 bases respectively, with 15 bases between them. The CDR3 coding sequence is TGTGCCAGCAGCCAGGCTACAGGGAGAGAGCAGTACTTC. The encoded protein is CASSQATGREQYF.

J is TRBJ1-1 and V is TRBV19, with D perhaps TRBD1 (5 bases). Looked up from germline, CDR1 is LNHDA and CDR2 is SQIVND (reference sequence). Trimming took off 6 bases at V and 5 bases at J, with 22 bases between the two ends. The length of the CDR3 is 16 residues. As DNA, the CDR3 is TGTGCCAGTAGGAATGAACGGGCAGGGAGAATTACTGAAGCTTTCTTT. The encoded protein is CASRNERAGRITEAFF.

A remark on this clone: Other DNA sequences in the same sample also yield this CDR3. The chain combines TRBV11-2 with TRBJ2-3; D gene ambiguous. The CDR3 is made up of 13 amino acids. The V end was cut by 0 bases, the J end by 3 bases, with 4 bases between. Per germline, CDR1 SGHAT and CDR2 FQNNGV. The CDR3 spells CASSLDRTDTQYF. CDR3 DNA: TGTGCCAGCAGCTTAGATCGGACAGATACGCAGTATTTT.

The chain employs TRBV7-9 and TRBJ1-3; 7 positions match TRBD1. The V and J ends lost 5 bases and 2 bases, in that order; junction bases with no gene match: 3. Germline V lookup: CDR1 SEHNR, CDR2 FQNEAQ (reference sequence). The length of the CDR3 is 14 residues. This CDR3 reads CASSPTGTGNTIYF. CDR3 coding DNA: TGTGCCAGCAGCCCGACAGGGACTGGAAACACCATATATTTT.

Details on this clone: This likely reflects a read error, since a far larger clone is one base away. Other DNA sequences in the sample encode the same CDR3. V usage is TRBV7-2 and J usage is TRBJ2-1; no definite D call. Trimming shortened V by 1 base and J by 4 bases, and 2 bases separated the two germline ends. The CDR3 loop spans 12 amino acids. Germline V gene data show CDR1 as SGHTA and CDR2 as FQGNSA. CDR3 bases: TGTGCCAGCAGCTTAGGTTACAATGAGCAGTTCTTC. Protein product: CASSLGYNEQFF. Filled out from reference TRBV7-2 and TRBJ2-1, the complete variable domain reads GAGVSQSPSNKVTEKGKDVELRCDPISGHTALYWYRQSLGQGLEFLIYFQGNSAPDKSGLPSDRFSAERTGGSVSTLTIQRTQQEDSAVYLCASSLGYNEQFFGPGTRLTVL.

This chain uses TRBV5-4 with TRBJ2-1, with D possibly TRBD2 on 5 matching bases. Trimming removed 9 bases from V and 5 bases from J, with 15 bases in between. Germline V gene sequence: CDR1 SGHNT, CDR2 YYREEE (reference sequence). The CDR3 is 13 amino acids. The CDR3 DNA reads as TGTGCCACCGCGTTAGGGAGTGACAATGAGCAGTTCTTC. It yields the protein CATALGSDNEQFF.